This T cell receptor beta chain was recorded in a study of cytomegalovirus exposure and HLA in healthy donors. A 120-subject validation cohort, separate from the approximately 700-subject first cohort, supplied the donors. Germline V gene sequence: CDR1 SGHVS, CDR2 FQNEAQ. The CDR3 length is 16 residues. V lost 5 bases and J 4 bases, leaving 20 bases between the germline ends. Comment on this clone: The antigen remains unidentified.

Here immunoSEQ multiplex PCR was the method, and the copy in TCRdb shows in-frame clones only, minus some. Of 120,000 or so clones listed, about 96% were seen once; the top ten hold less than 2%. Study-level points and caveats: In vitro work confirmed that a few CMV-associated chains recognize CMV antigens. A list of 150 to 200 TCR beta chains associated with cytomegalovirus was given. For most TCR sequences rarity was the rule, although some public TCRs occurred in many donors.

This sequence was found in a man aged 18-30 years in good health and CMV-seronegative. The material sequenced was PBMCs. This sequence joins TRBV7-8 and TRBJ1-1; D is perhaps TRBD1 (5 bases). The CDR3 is CASSLAQGTGGTEAFF. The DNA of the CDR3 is TGTGCCAGCAGCCTCGCTCAAGGGACCGGGGGCACTGAAGCTTTCTTT.